This T cell receptor beta chain was recovered during a study of identical twins (dated by TCRdb to the mid-2010s). Background for the entire study: The study deep-sequenced TCR alpha and beta repertoires from monozygotic twins, unrelated adults of various ages and cord blood to test whether fetal clonotypes persist. To rule out contamination, replicate twin experiments were performed at different times with different library preparation protocols. What the work shows at the level of the full study, not this receptor alone: The excess sharing between twins in beta out-of-frame sequences was weaker because fewer shared sequences reduced the signal-to-noise ratio. Conclusions relied on cross-sectional statistical analysis, since the same donors could not be followed over many years. Fewer insertions were carried by abundant cord blood beta clonotypes; a weaker similar trend was observed in young adult naive repertoires, while no such trend was observed in memory repertoires. Recombination models systematically underestimated out-of-frame TCR alpha sharing in monozygotic twins but agreed with sharing between unrelated individuals. Compared with coincidental sharing between unrelated individuals, an excess of low generation-probability sequences was observed among out-of-frame TCR alpha sequences shared between twins. Invariant T cells such as MAIT and iNKT could partly confound zero-insertion analyses, though diverse VJ usage argued against this for most clonotypes.

This clonotype was seen more than once but under ten times. The specificity of this receptor is unknown. Per-base quality was not reported, and no clone a single base away is much larger than it. Only healthy Caucasian donors were included. Three pairs of female monozygotic twins, all aged about 18 to 29 years, were included in the twin cohort. CD4+ and CD8+ T cell populations were isolated with positive isolation kits from Invitrogen. The germline V gene provides CDR1 SQVTM and CDR2 ANQGSEA. Its CDR3 holds 14 amino acids, cysteine through phenylalanine. Only the CDR3 portion is preserved as DNA: 42 bases, with reading frame beginning at the first base. V is clipped by 4 bases and J by 4 bases, and the sequence between their germline boundaries is 16 bases long. Library preparation was by 5' RACE. Sequencing instrument: Illumina HiSeq 2000. Template switching added a universal primer binding site, and the final cDNA carried a unique molecular identifier that allowed TCR cDNA molecules to be counted accurately. First-strand cDNA for TCR alpha and beta chains was synthesized from specific primers in the conserved constant-segment region. To control for contamination, each cDNA library was double barcoded with a SMART-Mk sample barcode plus Illumina barcodes. Two successive PCR steps introduced TruSeq adapter sequences along with Illumina sample barcodes. The Illumina HiSeq platform was used with custom primers to sequence TCR alpha and beta cDNA libraries. From the authors' description of their analysis: Unique molecular identifiers were extracted from raw reads with MiGEC, and CDR3 positions were determined with MiXCR. For each individual, recombination models were inferred using an EM algorithm with the repgenHMM and IGoR tools. Shared clonotypes were analyzed with the tcR package in R, and sharing was normalized by the product of cloneset sizes. To study raw recombination without the effects of thymic and clonal selection, out-of-frame nonproductive sequences were analyzed. TCRdb trimmed public reads at Q25 via fastp, called clones via MiXCR and kept in-frame beta chains. Each entry merges the rows of one CDR3 protein and shows their most common DNA and genes. None of the V and J calls come from the authors' own analysis; TCRdb made them. The table for this sample lists about 520,000 distinct CDR3 sequences; 22% of them were counted only once. The ten largest clones capture roughly 0.9% of the sample.

The same specimen was also included in a second study, on T cells expressing NK-cell markers. As the second publication notes: About 8 donors provided sorted CD3+CD56+NKG2C+, CD3+CD56+NKG2C- and CD3+CD56-NKG2C+ T-cell subsets, whose TCR beta-chain repertoires were profiled. Among the eight sequenced donors, only one was HCMV-seronegative, while the other seven were HCMV-seropositive. In several experiments an anti-gammadeltaTCR antibody was added to restrict sorting to alphabetaTCR-expressing T cells. For six donors, the dominant CD3+CD56+NKG2C+ clonotypes were among the top 10 CD8+ clonotypes and accounted for about 1.0-7.0% of CD8+ T cells. Those dominant clonotypes were again the most abundant among CD3+CD56-NKG2C+ cells in a handful of donors, at about 25-65%. Whether the expanded NKG2C-expressing T cell clones were specific for HCMV antigens remained unclear. The eight sequenced donors were randomly selected healthy volunteers, three men and five women. A commercial ELISA kit detecting HCMV-specific IgG in serum was used to determine HCMV serostatus. MIGEC was used to demultiplex reads and group reads by UMI, and MiTCR was used to assemble and quantify clonotypes. To remove erroneous sequences, TCR cDNA sequences were retained only when supported by two or more reads. Downstream repertoire analysis used the tcR package, and clonotypes were matched across fractions by CDR3 nucleotide sequence plus V segment. VDJmatch was used to annotate antigen specificity against VDJdb, with one amino acid substitution allowed in CDR3.

Recombination connected TRBV29-1 to TRBJ1-1; no confident D gene assignment can be made. Sequencing was done on a sample of CD4+ T cells sorted from blood. This receptor was taken from a woman between 18 and 29 years old in good health. The sequenced DNA is TGCAGCGTTGCTACTCAGAGGATGAGCACTGAAGCTTTCTTT. It specifies CSVATQRMSTEAFF.